This T cell receptor beta chain is drawn from a study of T cell repertoires in cytomegalovirus infection. About the research overall: CMV epitopes in the study were HLA-C-restricted (recently identified) and HLA-B-restricted (well studied). Evidence of both CMV infection and a matching HLA type came from public TCR beta signatures.

One entry per CDR3 protein, called by TCRdb with MiXCR from the reads. The table has under 500,000 distinct CDR3 sequences, roughly 42% seen once. About this clonotype: What it binds is unknown.

Trimming took off 2 bases at V and 3 bases at J, with 16 bases between the two ends. Germline CDR1 and CDR2: LNHDA and SQIVND (reference sequence). CDR3 size: 16 residues. Findings and caveats of the study: Dominating the ex vivo response were HLA-C-restricted CMV-specific TCR beta clonotypes.

This TCR was recovered from a human donor in good health (CMV status not recorded). Some clones in this sample may be carry-over from other donors' samples. The rearrangement joins TRBV19 to TRBJ2-5; a weak D match, TRBD2 (6 bases). The material was cultured PBMCs, obtained from culture after CMV antigen stimulation. CDR3 residues: CASSIMGLATEETQYF. For the CDR3, the DNA is TGTGCCAGTAGTATAATGGGGCTAGCGACCGAAGAGACCCAGTACTTC.